This TCR beta chain was documented in a study of blood T cell repertoires in COVID-19. Study context: Both acute and convalescent COVID-19 samples were obtained from the United States, Italy and Spain.

This CDR3 is built from 14 residues. CDR1 is SEHNR, CDR2 FQNEAQ, per germline (reference sequence). The V end lost 5 bases, the J end lost 8 bases, and 18 bases lay between the germline ends. TCRdb's table, derived via immunoSEQ multiplex PCR, lists solely in-frame clones and lacks some. The sample has roughly 260,000 clones; roughly 90% are singletons. This study enrolled people aged roughly 18 to 89 from 20 to 25 US geographic areas. Sequenced input: PBMCs or T cells enriched from blood (not recorded which). This receptor was taken from a young woman with acute COVID-19. The chain is built from TRBV7-9 and TRBJ1-1; a weak D match, TRBD1 (6 bases). CDR3 sequence (DNA): TGTGCCAGCAGCCAAACGGCAGGGGCTCCCGAAGCTTTCTTT. Protein sequence: CASSQTAGAPEAFF.